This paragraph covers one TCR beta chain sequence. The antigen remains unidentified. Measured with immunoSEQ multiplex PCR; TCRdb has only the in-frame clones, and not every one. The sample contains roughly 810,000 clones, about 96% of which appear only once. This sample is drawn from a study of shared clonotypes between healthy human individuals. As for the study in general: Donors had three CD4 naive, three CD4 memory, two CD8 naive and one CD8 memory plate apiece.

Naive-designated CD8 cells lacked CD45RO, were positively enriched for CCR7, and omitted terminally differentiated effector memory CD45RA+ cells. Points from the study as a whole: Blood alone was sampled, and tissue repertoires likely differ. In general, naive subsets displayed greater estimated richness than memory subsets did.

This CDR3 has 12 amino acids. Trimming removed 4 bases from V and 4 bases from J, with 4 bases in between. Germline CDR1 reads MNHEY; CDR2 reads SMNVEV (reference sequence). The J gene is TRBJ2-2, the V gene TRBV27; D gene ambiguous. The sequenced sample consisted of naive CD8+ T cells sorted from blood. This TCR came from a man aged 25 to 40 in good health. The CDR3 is CASSSGTGELFF. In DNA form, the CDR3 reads TGTGCCAGCAGTTCTGGCACCGGGGAGCTGTTTTTT.